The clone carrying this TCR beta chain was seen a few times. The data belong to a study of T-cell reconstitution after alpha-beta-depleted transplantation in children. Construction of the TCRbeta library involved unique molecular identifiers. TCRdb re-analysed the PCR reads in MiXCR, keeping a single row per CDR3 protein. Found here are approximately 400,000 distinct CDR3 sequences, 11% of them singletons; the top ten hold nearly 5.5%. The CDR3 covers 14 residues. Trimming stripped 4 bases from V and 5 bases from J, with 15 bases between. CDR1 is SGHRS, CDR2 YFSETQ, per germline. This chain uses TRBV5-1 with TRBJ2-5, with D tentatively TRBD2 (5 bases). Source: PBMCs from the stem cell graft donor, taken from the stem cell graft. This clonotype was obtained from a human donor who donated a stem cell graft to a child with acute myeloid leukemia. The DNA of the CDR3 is TGCGCCAGCAGCCCGGGATCGGCGATCGAGACCCAGTACTTC. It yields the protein CASSPGSAIETQYF.